This TCR beta chain comes out of a study of cytomegalovirus exposure and HLA in healthy donors. PCR amplification relied on 60 Vbeta primers (plus 13 Jbeta primers). The method was immunoSEQ multiplex PCR; TCRdb's version includes in-frame clones alone and lacks a portion of them. This table has approximately 170,000 clones, approximately 84% appearing once. The CDR3 has 13 residues. From germline, CDR1 is SGHTA and CDR2 FQGNSA. V was trimmed by 3 bases and J by 3 bases, leaving 8 bases between them. Regarding the study as a whole: The authors reported that TCR beta sequences could predict HLA-A and HLA-B alleles. These predictions were accurate for most subjects in the first cohort. The dataset shows that most TCR sequences were rare, while some public TCRs occurred in many donors.

Worth noting for this clone: Its specificity is unknown.

Sequencing was carried out using PBMCs. The rearrangement uses TRBV7-2 and TRBJ1-2; D is possibly TRBD1 (6 bases). The source is a man under 40 in good health and CMV-seropositive. For the CDR3, the DNA is TGTGCCAGCAGCTTGGACAGAGACTATGGCTACACCTTC. Its protein is CASSLDRDYGYTF.